The rows below give T cell receptor beta chains drawn from one sample of a study of patients and donors after allogeneic stem cell transplantation. TCRdb called the RT-PCR reads again in MiXCR, with one record for every CDR3 protein. The sample holds about 110,000 distinct CDR3 sequences, 35% seen once. Sequenced sample: blood, either unsorted or a sorted T cell fraction (not recorded which). These receptor sequences come from a human donor who was either an allogeneic HSCT recipient or a stem cell or donor lymphocyte infusion donor (not recorded which). It is not recorded whose cells these are; they may come from a transplant donor. Both conserved end residues are part of each CDR3. Fields, in order: clone size, V gene, D gene, J gene, CDR3 protein, CDR3 DNA. The D gene is left open where the match is weak. Only some rows state a clone size, as once, few, many or a class for expanded clones.

>few|TRBV10-3|.|TRBJ2-7
CAIRGTATRHYEQYF
TGTGCCATCAGGGGGACCGCAACTAGACACTACGAGCAGTACTTC
>.|TRBV12-3/TRBV12-4|.|TRBJ2-2
CASKTGLRELFF
TGTGCCAGCAAAACAGGGCTACGGGAGCTGTTTTTT
>.|TRBV5-5|.|TRBJ2-1
CASSLHNEQFF
TGTGCCAGCAGTCTACACAATGAGCAGTTCTTC
>.|TRBV29-1|.|TRBJ1-1
CSVALEGRGLGAFF
TGCAGCGTTGCTCTCGAGGGAAGGGGACTAGGAGCTTTCTTT
>many|TRBV7-2|TRBD2|TRBJ2-3
CASSLVGASGPNTDTQYF
TGTGCCAGCAGCTTAGTAGGGGCTAGCGGGCCTAACACAGATACGCAGTATTTT
>.|TRBV12-5|.|TRBJ1-1
CASGLGGDTEAFF
TGTGCTAGTGGTTTAGGCGGGGACACTGAAGCTTTCTTT
>.|TRBV4-3|.|TRBJ2-2
CASSQDTRLAGELFF
TGCGCCAGCAGCCAAGATACTAGGTTGGCCGGGGAGCTGTTTTTT
>.|TRBV10-3|TRBD1|TRBJ1-2
CAISEPDRPGYTF
TGTGCCATCAGTGAGCCGGACAGGCCGGGCTACACCTTC
>.|TRBV9|.|TRBJ1-2
CASSVEDNYGYTF
TGTGCCAGCAGCGTAGAGGATAACTATGGCTACACCTTC
>.|TRBV18|TRBD1|TRBJ1-1
CASSPFGQGDTEAFF
TGTGCCAGCTCACCGTTTGGGCAGGGGGACACTGAAGCTTTCTTT
>few|TRBV29-1|TRBD1|TRBJ1-2
CSVRDRGIRDYGYTF
TGCAGCGTCCGGGACAGGGGTATTAGGGACTATGGCTACACCTTC
>few|TRBV12-3/TRBV12-4|.|TRBJ2-3
CASSRGTVTDTQYF
TGTGCCAGCAGTCGGGGGACGGTCACAGATACGCAGTATTTT
>few|TRBV6-5|TRBD1|TRBJ2-5
CASSLGTAYQETQYF
TGTGCCAGCAGCTTAGGGACAGCTTACCAAGAGACCCAGTACTTC
>.|TRBV25-1|.|TRBJ2-3
CASTPKKTDTQYF
TGTGCCAGCACTCCAAAGAAAACCGATACGCAGTATTTT
>few|TRBV4-2|.|TRBJ1-5
CASSKRPGFGMSNQPQHF
TGTGCCAGCAGCAAAAGGCCCGGGTTTGGCATGAGCAATCAGCCCCAGCATTTT
>many|TRBV7-6|.|TRBJ1-3
CASSLAPSGNTIYF
TGTGCCAGCAGCTTAGCACCCTCTGGAAACACCATATATTTT
>.|TRBV12-3/TRBV12-4|.|TRBJ2-3
CASKLRQSLTDTQYF
TGTGCCAGCAAACTTCGACAGTCTCTCACAGATACGCAGTATTTT
>.|TRBV6-5|.|TRBJ1-2
CASTPRRGAGGYTF
TGTGCCAGCACTCCTCGGCGGGGGGCAGGTGGCTACACCTTC
>few|TRBV7-9|.|TRBJ1-6
CASSEASPLHF
TGTGCCAGCAGCGAGGCGTCACCCCTCCACTTT
>.|TRBV20-1|TRBD1|TRBJ2-2
CSARRTGGIGELFF
TGCAGTGCCCGTCGGACAGGGGGCATCGGGGAGCTGTTTTTT
>.|TRBV5-1|.|TRBJ1-1
CASSPQRGWTEAFF
TGCGCCAGCAGCCCACAAAGGGGGTGGACTGAAGCTTTCTTT
>.|TRBV4-3|.|TRBJ1-5
CASSQDIGGTQPQHF
TGCGCCAGCAGCCAAGATATCGGGGGAACTCAGCCCCAGCATTTT
>many|TRBV5-1|.|TRBJ1-5
CASSLEGYQPQHF
TGCGCCAGCAGCTTGGAAGGGTATCAGCCCCAGCATTTT
>.|TRBV5-6|.|TRBJ1-5
CASSSPFEPQHF
TGTGCCAGCAGCTCACCTTTTGAGCCCCAGCATTTT
>.|TRBV4-3|.|TRBJ2-1
CASSQVKGSRNNEQFF
TGCGCCAGCAGCCAAGTAAAGGGTTCTCGAAACAATGAGCAGTTCTTC
>.|TRBV12-3/TRBV12-4|TRBD1|TRBJ2-2
CASSKGTGRTGELFF
TGTGCCAGCAGCAAAGGGACAGGACGGACCGGGGAGCTGTTTTTT
>.|TRBV18|TRBD1|TRBJ1-1
CASSPRDRNMNTEAFF
TGTGCCAGCTCACCCCGGGACAGGAACATGAACACTGAAGCTTTCTTT
>.|TRBV20-1|.|TRBJ2-3
CSARVTATDTQYF
TGCAGTGCTAGAGTGACGGCCACAGATACGCAGTATTTT
>.|TRBV19|.|TRBJ1-5
CASSGGDPTFQPQHF
TGTGCCAGTAGTGGGGGAGACCCCACGTTTCAGCCCCAGCATTTT
>few|TRBV6-2/TRBV6-3|.|TRBJ2-6
CASSYYSGANVLTF
TGTGCCAGCAGTTACTACTCTGGGGCCAACGTCCTGACTTTC
>.|TRBV27|TRBD2|TRBJ2-1
CASSPLGLAGGPNEQFF
TGTGCCAGCAGTCCCCTGGGACTAGCGGGAGGGCCCAATGAGCAGTTCTTC
>.|TRBV7-9|.|TRBJ2-7
CASSSPLGTPSYEQYF
TGTGCCAGCAGCTCTCCCCTCGGGACACCCAGCTACGAGCAGTACTTC
>few|TRBV4-3|TRBD1|TRBJ2-5
CASSPRTGYETQYF
TGCGCCAGCAGCCCCAGGACAGGCTATGAGACCCAGTACTTC
>.|TRBV20-1|TRBD2|TRBJ2-1
CSASPSGKQFF
TGCAGTGCTAGTCCTAGCGGGAAGCAGTTCTTC
>.|TRBV25-1|.|TRBJ2-6
CASSELRAGANVLTF
TGTGCCAGCAGTGAATTAAGGGCCGGGGCCAACGTCCTGACTTTC
>.|TRBV5-1|.|TRBJ1-6
CASSLADNANSPLHF
TGCGCCAGCAGCTTGGCGGACAACGCAAATTCACCCCTCCACTTT
>few|TRBV25-1|.|TRBJ1-2
CASSDRPGFGYTF
TGTGCCAGCAGTGACCGACCCGGTTTTGGCTACACCTTC
>.|TRBV7-9|.|TRBJ1-1
CASSRLGKMNTEAFF
TGTGCCAGCAGCCGCCTTGGAAAAATGAACACTGAAGCTTTCTTT
>.|TRBV15|.|TRBJ1-1
CATKPRVRSEAFF
TGTGCCACCAAGCCCAGGGTTAGGAGTGAAGCTTTCTTT
>few|TRBV20-1|.|TRBJ2-1
CSASDPGWRSYNEQFF
TGCAGTGCTAGCGACCCCGGATGGCGGTCCTACAATGAGCAGTTCTTC
>few|TRBV7-2|.|TRBJ1-5
CASSLAEYSNQPQHF
TGTGCCAGCAGCTTAGCAGAGTATAGCAATCAGCCCCAGCATTTT
>.|TRBV14|.|TRBJ2-1
CASSQDRGGYNEQFF
TGTGCCAGCAGCCAAGATCGTGGGGGCTACAATGAGCAGTTCTTC
>.|TRBV28|.|TRBJ2-7
CASSPGRTYEQYF
TGTGCCAGCAGTCCTGGACGGACCTACGAGCAGTACTTC
>few|TRBV5-1|.|TRBJ2-2
CASSLAQDAGELFF
TGCGCCAGCAGCTTGGCGCAGGACGCCGGGGAGCTGTTTTTT
>many|TRBV10-3|TRBD1|TRBJ2-3
CAIQGSTDTQYF
TGTGCCATACAGGGGAGCACAGATACGCAGTATTTT
>.|TRBV24-1|TRBD2|TRBJ2-2
CATSDPPGGLAGNGELFF
TGTGCCACCAGTGACCCCCCGGGTGGACTAGCGGGGAACGGGGAGCTGTTTTTT
>.|TRBV12-3/TRBV12-4|TRBD2|TRBJ2-1
CASTTLLLAGGYNEQFF
TGTGCCAGCACTACCCTTTTACTAGCGGGAGGGTACAATGAGCAGTTCTTC
>.|TRBV5-1|.|TRBJ1-3
CASRETVSGNTIYF
TGCGCCAGCAGGGAGACAGTCTCTGGAAACACCATATATTTT
>.|TRBV4-2|TRBD1|TRBJ2-7
CASSQERTGYEQYF
TGTGCCAGCAGCCAAGAGAGGACAGGATACGAGCAGTACTTC
>.|TRBV12-3/TRBV12-4|.|TRBJ1-5
CASRGQGNQPQHF
TGTGCCAGCAGGGGGCAGGGGAATCAGCCCCAGCATTTT
>few|TRBV16|TRBD1|TRBJ1-5
CASSQFTVGRRGQGNQPQHF
TGTGCCAGCAGCCAATTTACAGTGGGGAGAAGGGGACAGGGCAATCAGCCCCAGCATTTT
>.|TRBV25-1|TRBD1|TRBJ2-3
CASSAGTGGADTQYF
TGTGCCAGCAGCGCCGGGACAGGGGGAGCAGATACGCAGTATTTT
>.|TRBV20-1|TRBD2|TRBJ2-1
CSAAGTSVDEQFF
TGCAGTGCCGCAGGGACTAGTGTCGATGAGCAGTTCTTC
>many|TRBV28|.|TRBJ1-5
CASNGQGQPQHF
TGTGCCAGCAACGGCCAGGGTCAGCCCCAGCATTTT
>.|TRBV7-7|.|TRBJ2-1
CASSFGRGNEQFF
TGTGCTAGCAGCTTCGGACGGGGCAATGAGCAGTTCTTC